This TCR beta chain was captured in a study of cytomegalovirus exposure and HLA in healthy donors (dated by TCRdb to 2016 to 2017). Broadly, across the study: In an earlier analysis of about 560 of the donors, 276 Gb of sequence data and 120 million or so unique TCR beta sequences from about 190 million T cells were reported. Every repertoire in the discovery cohort had been generated on one and the same sequencing platform. Among 398 genotyped donors of the cohort, an average of around 250,000 unique TCR beta nucleotide sequences was sequenced per donor, of which 15% to 20% were non-productive. The number of typed donors differed by locus: roughly 629-640 for A, B, C, DRB1 and DQB1; approximately 520 for DQA1; 606 for DPA1; and about 450 for DPB1. Genome-wide SNP genotypes for about three fifths of the roughly 700 donors were used in a later genetic analysis, which treated that subset as a discovery cohort. The study was designed to test whether signatures of past pathogen exposure could be identified by cataloging public T cell receptors. To decide whether each TCR beta V gene segment behaved as functional or pseudogenic, an earlier analysis of approximately 600 of the donors relied on high-throughput TCR beta sequencing. A separate validation cohort of about 110 different subjects was used in addition to the roughly 670-subject first cohort. High-throughput TCR immunosequencing, statistical association of individual TCRs with disease status, and machine learning were combined to predict cytomegalovirus infection status. An early release that covered about 640 HLA-typed donors contained approximately 300 gigabases of sequencing data and 80 million or so unique TCR sequences. Several DR-DQ haplotypes were treated as single units for association and clustering because of strong linkage in the cohort. Alongside the repertoire data, information on donor age, sex, ethnicity and CMV serostatus was compiled. A later analysis re-analyzed previously published TCR beta repertoires from approximately 670 donors and added high-resolution HLA genotyping to study TCR occurrence patterns. Both class I and class II loci were covered by HLA typing, at four-digit resolution. Rather than drawing on any new phenotypic data, the later analysis identified candidate immune exposures from TCR beta sequences and the way those sequences occurred across donors. Among the roughly 410 genotyped donors, about 83% belonged to the genetic ancestry cluster associated with self-reported Caucasian donors. The T cell repertoires of around 730 subjects were profiled by immunosequencing and related to cytomegalovirus serostatus.

Study-level results and caveats: Sequencing depth was assumed to be roughly uniform across donors in the presence/absence analyses, though that assumption may not hold. According to a later analysis, most CMV-associated TCR beta chains appeared to be HLA-restricted, and the HLA associations seemed to be driven largely by CMV exposure. For the cohort, immune exposure information was limited to CMV serostatus. A few of the identified cytomegalovirus-associated TCR beta chains were confirmed in vitro to be specific for cytomegalovirus antigens. In a later genetic analysis, fewer N-insertions in productive TCRs were reported among donors in an Asian-associated ancestry cluster than the roughly 640-donor mean. Because HLA typing was unavailable for some donors at each locus, only the typed subset was used in association tests. In both the original and validation cohorts, the classifier was reported to diagnose cytomegalovirus status with high specificity and sensitivity. Several of the top co-occurrence clusters appeared to be linked to parvovirus B19, influenza, CMV and Epstein-Barr virus, according to a later analysis. In an earlier analysis of around 600 of the donors, most TCR beta V segments appeared in productive rearrangements about 90% or about 30% of the time, broadly matching IMGT annotations. V-gene and J-gene trimming of TCR beta chains was associated with a missense DCLRE1C variant in a later genetic analysis, and the association was replicated in an independent cohort. The authors suggested that the approach could potentially be extended to other disease states and immunological phenotypes. A further reported finding was that TCR beta sequences accurately predicted the HLA-A and HLA-B alleles for most subjects in the first cohort. Correlated functional status among segregating V segments might be attributable to linkage disequilibrium, but an unknown experimental factor could not be ruled out. A group of highly shared sequence variants was considered likely to be a technical artifact of the sequencing pipeline. In a later analysis, the rate of TCR association differed among HLA loci, with DRB1 alleles having the most associated TCRs and HLA-C alleles having the fewest. The 87-base-pair reads could not distinguish some IMGT-functional V segments, including TRBV6-2 and TRBV6-3, so those segments were excluded. Some 16 rarely observed V segments, including chromosome 9 orphons, were excluded from the earlier analysis of approximately 500 of the donors because counts were too low. When HLA alleles, especially DR and DQ, strongly co-occurred, TCR associations were difficult to assign to individual alleles. While some public TCRs were present in many individuals, most TCR sequences turned up only very rarely across donors. The cohort was sequenced for TCR beta chains only, and without alpha or paired-chain data the features that could be detected were limited. In a later analysis, HLA-associated TCR beta chains showed more clonal expansion and lower generation probabilities than non-associated chains that were equally common. A later analysis associated around 16,000 TCR beta sequences with specific HLA alleles at a false discovery rate of 0.05. A total of 150 to 200 TCR beta chains were listed by the study as associated with cytomegalovirus.

Library preparation used the immunoSEQ multiplex PCR assay. The multiplex PCR relied on a mix of 60 forward primers for TCR Vbeta segments and 13 reverse primers for TCR Jbeta segments. The CDR3 region of rearranged TCR beta genes was amplified from genomic DNA by a multiplex PCR assay. The amplified TCR beta libraries were sequenced on the Illumina HiSeq System as 87-base-pair reads. Turning to the authors' computational methods: In a later analysis, roughly 80 million unique TCR beta chains were counted across the 650 to 700 repertoires, and roughly 11 million of these chains were shared by at least two donors. To remove PCR and sequencing errors, raw reads were error-corrected and collapsed into unique sequences using a nearest-neighbor algorithm that merged closely related sequences. To assign V, D and J gene segments, CDR3 sequences were aligned to IMGT reference sequences. For a sequence to be retained, a match of at least six nucleotides to both a V gene segment and a J gene segment was required. A rearrangement was called productive if the CDR3 had no stop codons and remained in frame with V and J, and every other rearrangement was called non-productive. CDR3 was defined according to IMGT convention as the region running from the second conserved V-encoded cysteine to the conserved J-encoded phenylalanine. Sequences without an unambiguous match to a single V gene segment were excluded from the earlier analysis of about 600 of the donors. In an earlier analysis of about 590 of the donors, a V segment was called functional when productive rearrangements were above 56.7%, and segregating when the standard deviation between donors exceeded 5%. A statistical classification framework was built to diagnose cytomegalovirus status from the catalog of TCR beta chain sequences. V and J gene assignment, in a later analysis, came from comparing TCR nucleotide sequences with IMGT/GENE-DB human TR gene sequences. A later analysis assigned CDR3 sequences and most-parsimonious VDJ recombination scenarios with the TCRdist pipeline. In a later analysis, every TCR beta chain was defined by the combination of its CDR3 amino acid sequence and its V-gene family, and reads without a unique V-gene family were dropped. As a way to deal with suspected cross-contamination and a sequencing artifact, a later analysis dropped 450 to 600 nucleotide sequences that were highly shared and had low generation probability. In a later analysis, a clonal expansion index for each public chain was calculated from normalized within-repertoire ranks of inferred template counts. Generation probabilities in a later analysis came from a VDJ recombination model fitted to out-of-frame rearrangements, and those results were checked against IGoR. In a later analysis, TCR-TCR, TCR-HLA and TCR-CMV co-occurrence was scored with hypergeometric tests, and a repertoire-size bias correction was applied to TCR pairs. In a later analysis, false discovery rates were estimated by permuting HLA or CMV assignments 20 times. In a later analysis, co-occurring TCRs were grouped using DBSCAN, and TCRdist sequence similarity was added for clustering within HLA-allele-positive subsets. Repertoires with fewer than 30,000 or more than 120,000 public chains were left out of co-occurrence clustering, as were about five repertoires with anomalous nucleotide sharing. TCRdb holds this immuneACCESS table with in-frame rearrangements only. Some clones are missing; in checked studies, unresolved V genes explain under half, and the rest has no known cause. V, J and clone size reflect that table, while D and trimming were determined from the DNA. In this sample the table shows under 200,000 clones, over 60% of which occur a single time. The biggest ten clones account for approximately 2.2% of the sample.

The cohort was made up of 500 to 800 healthy bone marrow donors. Cohort members were all nominally healthy when sampled, although unrecorded immune exposures were likely present. The donor was CMV seronegative and belonged to the group of 352 seronegative cohort members. Every donor gave a peripheral blood sample, and the peripheral blood mononuclear cells from that sample were used for TCR beta sequencing. The Qiagen DNeasy Blood Extraction Kit was used to extract genomic DNA from the blood cell samples. The CDR3 contains 13 residues, cysteine and phenylalanine counted. The read is trimmed to its CDR3 DNA, 39 bases read in frame from base 1. Via the germline V gene (reference sequence), CDR1 is MNHNY and CDR2 SVGAGI. Remarks on this clone: The antigen this receptor binds is unknown. An end of the junction does not agree with germline; a read error may underlie this.

The sequenced sample was PBMCs. This sequence uses TRBV6-6 and TRBJ2-5, with no confident D gene call. The receptor was derived from a woman aged 50 to 60 in good health and CMV-seronegative. In nucleotides, the sequence is TGTGCCAGCAGCTACAGTGACTTGGAGACCCAGCACTTC. Protein translation: CASSYSDLETQHF.